What follows are 27 T cell receptor beta chains derived from one specimen sequenced in a study of blood T cell repertoires in COVID-19 (dated by TCRdb to the early 2020s). The library was made by the immunoSEQ multiplex PCR assay. The immuneACCESS repertoire file appears here via TCRdb, limited to in-frame rearrangements. These files lack a portion of the clones; in checked studies, under half of the deficit traces to unresolved V genes, and the cause of the others is not known. The sample yields tens of thousands of clones; 75% to 90% were counted once. Approximately 4.6% of the sample lies in the top ten. What was sequenced was peripheral blood. The receptors were sampled from a woman in her seventies with acute or convalescent COVID-19.

CDR3: CASSPWNGLGTDTQYF. CDR3 nucleotide sequence: TGTGCCAGCAGCCCATGGAACGGTCTAGGCACAGATACGCAGTATTTT. V and J are TRBV11-2 and TRBJ2-3; D unresolved. Germline V gene sequence: CDR1 SGHAT, CDR2 FQNNGV. The V gene lost 5 bases and the J gene lost 1 base, with 16 bases spanning the gap. The CDR3 has 16 residues.

The rearrangement uses TRBV7-2 and TRBJ1-5, with a possible D match to TRBD1 (6 bases). Trimming shortened V by 5 bases and J by 3 bases, and 11 bases separated the two germline ends. This CDR3 region has 14 residues. From germline, CDR1 is SGHTA and CDR2 FQGNSA. Written as DNA, the CDR3 is TGTGCCAGCAGCCCACGGACAGTCAATCAGCCCCAGCATTTT. Protein: CASSPRTVNQPQHF. The full variable domain, completed using reference TRBV7-2 and TRBJ1-5, is GAGVSQSPSNKVTEKGKDVELRCDPISGHTALYWYRQSLGQGLEFLIYFQGNSAPDKSGLPSDRFSAERTGGSVSTLTIQRTQQEDSAVYLCASSPRTVNQPQHFGDGTRLSIL.

This chain joins TRBV6-5 and TRBJ2-7; D is ambiguous. V was cut by 6 bases and J by 1 base, with 7 bases left in between. Germline values: CDR1 MNHEY, CDR2 SVGAGI. CDR3 size: 12 residues. CDR3 in amino acids: CASSTASYEQYF. The CDR3 DNA sequence: TGTGCCAGCAGCACAGCTTCCTACGAGCAGTACTTC.

The chain is built from TRBV12-3 or TRBV12-4 and TRBJ1-2, with a possible D match to TRBD1 (5 bases). The CDR3 is made up of 12 amino acids. V was shortened by 6 bases and J by 7 bases, with 12 bases between the two germline ends. The CDR3 loop is CASSQGPLGYTF. DNA for the CDR3: TGTGCCAGCAGCCAGGGCCCCCTTGGCTACACCTTC.

The chain carries TRBV2 and TRBJ1-1; D is unresolved. Germline V gene data show CDR1 as SNHLY and CDR2 as FYNNEI. This CDR3 has 13 residues. V shed 11 bases and J shed 0 bases, with 13 bases lying between them. CDR3 DNA sequence: TGTGCCTGCCACAGAGATATGAACACTGAAGCTTTCTTT. Protein product: CACHRDMNTEAFF.

Details on this clone: Other nucleotide sequences in the sample specify the same CDR3. The rearrangement uses TRBV7-9 and TRBJ1-1; 7 positions match TRBD1. V lost 3 bases, J lost 4 bases, and 2 bases stayed unmatched. CDR3 length equals 13 residues. Germline values: CDR1 SEHNR, CDR2 FQNEAQ (reference sequence). The CDR3 spells CASSLTGSTEAFF. The CDR3 DNA follows: TGTGCCAGCAGCTTGACAGGGAGCACTGAAGCTTTCTTT.

This clone was detected a few times. The V and J genes are TRBV4-3 and TRBJ1-1; D is ambiguous. Germline-derived CDR1 and CDR2 are LGHNA and YSLEER. Trimming removed 2 bases at V and 1 base at J, with 14 bases between. The CDR3 runs 16 residues. The CDR3 is CASSQLGDLGNTEAFF. The CDR3 coding sequence is TGCGCCAGCAGCCAACTCGGCGACCTAGGGAACACTGAAGCTTTCTTT.

V usage is TRBV6-5 and J usage is TRBJ1-5, with D unresolved. The germline V gene has CDR1 MNHEY and CDR2 SVGAGI. The CDR3 spans 13 residues. With 5 bases removed from V and 3 bases from J, the gap between germline ends came to 8 bases. Here the CDR3 reads CASSTDYNQPQHF. The CDR3 DNA sequence: TGTGCCAGCAGTACAGACTACAATCAGCCCCAGCATTTT.

Here the CDR3 reads CASSLGASGVWDEQYF. CDR3 DNA: TGTGCCAGCAGTTTAGGGGCTAGCGGGGTTTGGGACGAGCAGTACTTC. The chain combines TRBV28 with TRBJ2-7; 9 bases map to TRBD2. CDR3 length equals 16 residues. Germline V gives CDR1 MDHEN, CDR2 SYDVKM. V was pared by 2 bases and J by 5 bases, with 10 bases of the junction left unmatched.

CDR3 bases: TGTGCCATCAGGGAGGCGGACAGCGGAAACACCATATATTTT. Translating it yields CAIREADSGNTIYF. The chain recombines TRBV10-3 with TRBJ1-3; maybe TRBD1 (6 bases). Trimming took 6 bases from V and 4 from J, leaving 13 bases between them. The germline CDR1 and CDR2 sequences are ENHRY and SYGVKD. The CDR3 has 14 amino acids.

The chain uses TRBV10-3 and TRBJ1-4; 7 bases fit TRBD1. Trimming took 8 bases from V and 5 from J; bases not matched to a gene: 2. Germline lookup yields CDR1 ENHRY and CDR2 SYGVKD. The CDR3 contains 12 residues. The CDR3 spells CAIGTENEKLFF. Here the CDR3 DNA reads TGTGCCATCGGGACAGAGAATGAAAAACTGTTTTTT.

The chain recombines TRBV29-1 with TRBJ1-2; TRBD1 might be the D (5 bases). The ends were cut back, 0 bases at V and 2 bases at J, with 13 bases in the middle. This CDR3 is 15 amino acids long. The germline CDR1 and CDR2 sequences are SQVTM and ANQGSEA. The CDR3 spells CSVEEAAGNNYGYTF. CDR3 DNA sequence: TGCAGCGTTGAAGAGGCGGCAGGGAACAACTATGGCTACACCTTC.

This chain links TRBV6-1 with TRBJ1-4, with D unclear. Trimming left V 0 bases short and J 8 bases short, with 10 bases between. Germline assignment: CDR1 MNHNS and CDR2 SASEGT. The CDR3 extends over 14 amino acids. The CDR3 region is CASSEAPFGEKLFF. CDR3 coding DNA: TGTGCCAGCAGTGAAGCCCCTTTTGGCGAAAAACTGTTTTTT.

This clone has more than one count but fewer than ten. This chain links TRBV3-1 (or the pseudogene TRBV3-2) with TRBJ1-1; 7 bases agree with TRBD1. The CDR3 is made up of 14 amino acids. Germline V lookup: CDR1 LGHDT, CDR2 YNNKEL (reference sequence). The trim removed 4 bases at V and 5 bases at J, leaving 7 bases unmatched. Written as DNA, the CDR3 is TGTGCCAGCAGCCCCCAGGGGGTACAGACTGAAGCTTTCTTT. It translates to CASSPQGVQTEAFF.

The rearrangement joins TRBV7-7 to TRBJ2-5, with TRBD2 as a possible D gene (6 bases). CDR1 SSHAT and CDR2 FNYEAQ come from the germline V gene (reference sequence). This CDR3 is built from 13 residues. The ends were cut back, 5 bases at V and 5 bases at J, with 12 bases in the middle. CDR3 DNA sequence: TGTGCCAGCAGCCCCGGGACTCAGGAGACCCAGTACTTC. The encoded protein is CASSPGTQETQYF.

Worth noting for this clone: This sample also contains other DNA sequences that code for the same CDR3. This chain links TRBV18 with TRBJ2-3; 8 bases line up with TRBD1. This CDR3 is 15 amino acids long. Germline loops: CDR1 KGHSH, CDR2 LQKENI. The J segment lost 0 bases and the V segment lost 4 bases, leaving 3 bases of the junction unmatched. The CDR3: CASSLRTGSTDTQYF. DNA for the CDR3: TGTGCCAGCTCACTTCGGACAGGGAGCACAGATACGCAGTATTTT.

The V call is TRBV6-2 or TRBV6-3, the J call TRBJ2-7, with a weak D call TRBD1 (6 bases). V was pared by 5 bases and J by 0 bases, with 8 bases between. Germline values: CDR1 MNHEY, CDR2 SVGEGT. The CDR3 length is 13 residues. CDR3 coding DNA: TGTGCCAGCAGTCAGGACAGCTCCTACGAGCAGTACTTC. This gives the protein CASSQDSSYEQYF.

The V and J genes are TRBV11-3 and TRBJ1-3; 8 bases are a match to TRBD1. The CDR3 totals 16 residues. Germline loops: CDR1 SGHNT, CDR2 YENEEA. The ends lost 2 bases at V and 2 bases at J; junction bases unmatched: 5. CDR3 DNA: TGTGCCAGCAGCTTACAGACAGGGGCGACTGGAAACACCATATATTTT. Its protein product is CASSLQTGATGNTIYF.

V gene TRBV7-9 combines with J gene TRBJ1-2; D not certain. Trimming took 4 bases from V and 0 from J, leaving 15 bases between them. The germline V gene has CDR1 SEHNR and CDR2 FQNEAQ (reference sequence). This CDR3 contains 16 residues. CDR3 in amino acids: CASSSSGVPANYGYTF. Written as DNA, the CDR3 is TGTGCCAGCAGCTCCTCCGGGGTCCCAGCTAACTATGGCTACACCTTC.

The chain employs TRBV11-3 and TRBJ1-4; TRBD1 matches at 7 bases. There are 15 residues in the CDR3. V was pared by 5 bases and J by 7 bases, with 10 bases of the junction left unmatched. CDR1 is SGHNT and CDR2 is YENEEA in the germline V gene. This chain's CDR3 is CASSHPEGGGEKLFF. CDR3 in DNA: TGTGCCAGCAGCCATCCCGAAGGGGGCGGTGAAAAACTGTTTTTT.

The V gene is TRBV7-9, the J gene TRBJ2-7; D not certain. With 4 bases removed from V and 1 base from J, the gap between germline ends came to 11 bases. The CDR3 extends over 14 amino acids. Germline CDR1 and CDR2: SEHNR and FQNEAQ (reference sequence). CDR3 amino acids: CASSWPWRSYEQYF. The CDR3 DNA follows: TGTGCCAGCAGCTGGCCCTGGAGATCCTACGAGCAGTACTTC.

This chain links TRBV7-5 with TRBJ2-1; TRBD1, the table's D call, lacks a check against the DNA. TRBV7-5 is a pseudogene. The CDR3 totals 15 residues. The CDR3 nucleotides read TGTGTCAGAAGTTCCGGACAGGGGAAGGACAATGAGCAGTTCTTC. Protein: CVRSSGQGKDNEQFF.

In this sample, this clone turned up a few times. This chain joins TRBV3-1 (or the pseudogene TRBV3-2) and TRBJ2-6; D possibly corresponds to TRBD1 (6 bases). The CDR3 consists of 15 residues. V was shortened by 4 bases and J by 0 bases, with 7 bases between the two germline ends. The V gene's germline CDR1 is LGHDT and CDR2 YNNKEL (reference sequence). As DNA, the CDR3 is TGTGCCAGCAGCCGACAGGACTCTGGGGCCAACGTCCTGACTTTC. Protein sequence: CASSRQDSGANVLTF.

The chain employs TRBV4-3 and TRBJ1-4; 11 bases fit TRBD1. J gave up 7 bases and V 0 bases, and 4 bases lay outside the gene matches. This CDR3 spans 16 amino acids. Germline V CDR1 and CDR2: LGHNA, YSLEER. CDR3 loop: CASSQDGQGAGEKLFF. The CDR3 bases are TGCGCCAGCAGCCAAGACGGACAGGGGGCAGGTGAAAAACTGTTTTTT.

The chain joins TRBV4-3 to TRBJ1-1; perhaps TRBD1 as D (5 bases). The CDR3 runs 18 residues. V gave up 0 bases and J gave up 0 bases, with 17 bases separating them. CDR1 is LGHNA, CDR2 YSLEER, per germline. CDR3 protein: CASSQDGAGLLLNTEAFF. The CDR3 coding sequence is TGCGCCAGCAGCCAAGATGGGGCAGGGTTACTATTGAACACTGAAGCTTTCTTT.

The CDR3 protein is CATSDKSAGQNFRGYTF. CDR3 coding DNA: TGTGCCACCAGTGACAAGAGTGCGGGACAGAATTTTAGGGGCTACACCTTC. The chain has TRBV24-1 and TRBJ1-2, with TRBD1 identical over 7 bases. This CDR3 region has 17 residues. The germline V gene encodes CDR1 KGHDR and CDR2 SFDVKD. With V trimmed by 4 bases and J by 8 bases, 18 bases remained unmatched.

The chain combines TRBV9 with TRBJ2-1; 12 bases are shared with TRBD2. CDR1 and CDR2 from the germline V gene are SGDLS and YYNGEE. Trimming at V came to 4 bases and at J to 7 bases, leaving 9 bases not matched to a gene. This CDR3 spans 16 amino acids. CDR3 coding DNA: TGTGCCAGCAGCCCCTTCACTAGCGGGGGGAGGAATGAGCAGTTCTTC. This translates into CASSPFTSGGRNEQFF.